These 14 T cell receptor beta chains were sequenced from one sample in a study of blood T cells in healthy people across ages. A second about 6 to 12 cycle PCR used barcoded and J-beta primers. Using its own MiXCR run on the 5' RACE reads, TCRdb lists one record per CDR3 protein. The data hold roughly 800,000 distinct CDR3 sequences, with nearly 60% observed a single time. Sequenced: blood. The receptors shown here come from a man aged 25 to 40 in good health.

This clonotype was observed once. The V gene is TRBV11-3, the J gene TRBJ1-2; D is perhaps TRBD1 (5 bases). Germline V gives CDR1 SGHNT, CDR2 YENEEA. V gave up 6 bases and J gave up 8 bases, with 13 bases separating them. The CDR3 length is 12 residues. CDR3 loop: CASSQGVEGYTF. The CDR3 region has the DNA TGTGCCAGCAGTCAGGGCGTCGAAGGCTACACCTTC.

The V and J genes are TRBV7-9 and TRBJ2-1; D unresolved. V lost 3 bases, J lost 8 bases, and 8 bases lay in between. The CDR3 is 12 amino acids. Germline V gene data show CDR1 as SEHNR and CDR2 as FQNEAQ (reference sequence). In DNA form, the CDR3 reads TGTGCCAGCAGCTTGGAGTACGATGAGCAGTTCTTC. Amino acid sequence: CASSLEYDEQFF.

Here the CDR3 reads CASSPSHRGPWGPQHF. In nucleotides, the CDR3 is TGTGCCAGCAGCCCTAGCCACAGGGGACCTTGGGGGCCCCAGCATTTT. This chain uses TRBV7-6 with TRBJ1-5, with TRBD1 identical over 7 bases. The junction had 16 bases not matched to a gene; V was cut back by 5 bases and J by 9 bases. The V gene's germline CDR1 is SGHVS and CDR2 FNYEAQ. The CDR3 is made up of 16 amino acids.

This chain uses TRBV7-9 with TRBJ2-3; possibly TRBD1 for D (6 bases). Trimming shortened V by 5 bases and J by 9 bases, and 15 bases separated the two germline ends. Germline V lookup: CDR1 SEHNR, CDR2 FQNEAQ (reference sequence). The CDR3 sequence is 13 residues long. CDR3 nucleotide sequence: TGTGCCAGCAGCCCAAGTACAGGGCCCACGCAGTATTTT. This sequence encodes CASSPSTGPTQYF.

This chain links TRBV12-3 or TRBV12-4 with TRBJ2-1; D is uncertain. Trimming removed 7 bases at V and 1 base at J, with 8 bases between. The CDR3 covers 13 residues. CDR3 in amino acids: CASTPLSYNEQFF. CDR3 coding DNA: TGTGCCAGCACCCCCCTTTCCTACAATGAGCAGTTCTTC.

The chain recombines TRBV7-2 with TRBJ2-2; TRBD1 or TRBD2 may be the D gene (6 bases each). V lost 1 base and J lost 2, with 11 bases in between. Germline CDR1 and CDR2: SGHTA and FQGNSA. CDR3 length: 16 amino acids. The DNA of the CDR3 is TGTGCCAGCAGCTTAGTTCCGGGGGCCAACACCGGGGAGCTGTTTTTT. It codes for CASSLVPGANTGELFF.

V usage is TRBV4-1 and J usage is TRBJ2-5; 9 bases align to TRBD2. This CDR3 has 16 residues. The V gene's germline CDR1 is MGHRA and CDR2 YSYEKL. The V segment lost 1 base and the J segment 5 bases; nucleotides outside the gene matches: 8. Here the CDR3 reads CASSQGIDTSGETQYF. The DNA for the CDR3 is TGCGCCAGCAGCCAAGGGATCGATACTAGCGGGGAGACCCAGTACTTC.

This clonotype was seen only a few times. V usage is TRBV20-1 and J usage is TRBJ1-5; 9 bases agree with TRBD1. Germline V CDR1 and CDR2: DFQATT, SNEGSKA (reference sequence). V gave up 6 bases and J gave up 7 bases; unmatched junction bases: 4. The CDR3 spans 12 residues. The CDR3 loop is CSATGGRQPQHF. In DNA, the CDR3 is TGCAGTGCCACAGGGGGCCGGCAGCCCCAGCATTTT.

The chain uses TRBV12-3 or TRBV12-4 and TRBJ2-3, with TRBD1 matching over 7 bases. Trimming cost V 5 bases and J 4 bases; bases outside gene matches: 6. The length of the CDR3 is 14 residues. The CDR3 protein is CASSVRQGPDTQYF. DNA for the CDR3: TGTGCCAGCAGTGTTAGACAGGGACCAGATACGCAGTATTTT.

The V and J genes are TRBV13 and TRBJ1-3, with D tentatively TRBD1 (6 bases). Germline-derived CDR1 and CDR2 are PRHDT and FYEKMQ (reference sequence). Deletions cut 3 bases from V and 2 bases from J, with 14 bases between. The CDR3 consists of 16 residues. CDR3 residues: CASSFRGNFAGNTIYF. The CDR3 DNA reads as TGTGCCAGCAGCTTTAGGGGGAACTTTGCTGGAAACACCATATATTTT.

The chain has TRBV5-5 and TRBJ2-5, with TRBD1 matching over 7 bases. This CDR3 contains 14 residues. The germline V gene has CDR1 SGHKS and CDR2 YYEKEE (reference sequence). The ends lost 4 bases at V and 3 bases at J; junction bases unmatched: 6. CDR3 loop: CASSPGQYKETQYF. Written as DNA, the CDR3 is TGTGCCAGCAGCCCGGGACAGTACAAAGAGACCCAGTACTTC.

The chain couples TRBV6-1 to TRBJ1-1; 7 bases align to TRBD1. With V trimmed by 6 bases and J by 4 bases, 11 bases remained unmatched. From germline, CDR1 is MNHNS and CDR2 SASEGT. This CDR3 region has 15 residues. This chain's CDR3 is CASRWAGGAGTEAFF. For the CDR3, the DNA is TGTGCCAGCAGGTGGGCAGGGGGAGCGGGCACTGAAGCTTTCTTT.

V and J are TRBV27 and TRBJ2-1; tentatively, D is TRBD2 (7 bases). V shed 5 bases and J shed 10 bases, with 15 bases lying between them. This CDR3 contains 13 residues. Germline V gives CDR1 MNHEY, CDR2 SMNVEV (reference sequence). The CDR3 sequence: CASSHGGGYEQFF. CDR3 sequence (DNA): TGTGCCAGCAGTCATGGGGGGGGCTACGAGCAGTTCTTC.

In DNA form, the CDR3 reads TGCAGTGCTAGCACTGAGCTAGCGGGAGAGACCCAGTACTTC. Translating it yields CSASTELAGETQYF. The V call is TRBV20-1, the J call TRBJ2-5; 8 nucleotides line up with TRBD2. Germline-derived CDR1 and CDR2 are DFQATT and SNEGSKA (reference sequence). This CDR3 spans 14 amino acids. Trimming removed 3 bases from V and 4 bases from J; junction bases left unmatched: 7.